This TCR beta chain came from a study of OX40 agonist ivuxolimab in advanced cancers. On the study more broadly: Ivuxolimab doses were 0.01, 0.1, 0.3, 1.5, 3 or 10 mg/kg every 2 weeks.

There are 17 residues in the CDR3. CDR1 SGDLS and CDR2 YYNGEE come from the germline V gene. Unmatched junction bases numbered 6, after V lost 0 bases and J lost 4 bases. Blood got drawn at baseline, again on cycle 4 day 1, and then on cycle 7 day 1. The data were produced by immunoSEQ multiplex PCR, yet TCRdb's version contains in-frame clones alone and is incomplete. The data contain some 45,000 clones, around 84% of them singletons. The chain recombines TRBV9 with TRBJ2-2, with 10 bases aligning to TRBD2. This clonotype was obtained from an adult with an advanced solid tumor such as melanoma, head and neck, liver or kidney cancer. The starting material was CD4+ or CD8+ T cells sorted from blood, obtained in a trial of the OX40 agonist ivuxolimab. The CDR3 region is CASSVVPGTSATGELFF. The CDR3 DNA follows: TGTGCCAGCAGCGTAGTTCCCGGGACTAGCGCCACCGGGGAGCTGTTTTTT.